The clone carrying this T cell receptor (beta chain) was recorded many times. The data belong to a study of early T cells in non-severe SARS-CoV-2 infection. MiXCR, applied by TCRdb to the 5' RACE reads, yields one record per CDR3 protein. The table has some 82,000 distinct CDR3 sequences, approximately 12% seen once. CDR3 length: 12 residues. Trimming pared 2 bases from V and 12 bases from J, leaving 13 bases between. The sequence came from an adult who was a healthcare worker with PCR-confirmed SARS-CoV-2 infection or an uninfected control (not recorded which). The sample in question was whole blood, obtained at baseline. The chain employs TRBV12-3 or TRBV12-4 and TRBJ1-1, with TRBD1 as a possible D gene (6 bases). The DNA for the CDR3 is TGTGCCAGCAGTTTATCGGGGGCCGGGACTTTCTTT. This encodes CASSLSGAGTFF.